The rows below give T cell receptor beta chains drawn from one sample of a study of shared clonotypes between healthy human individuals. Produced via immunoSEQ multiplex PCR; TCRdb's table is partial and in-frame only. The sample lists about 2.2 million clones, around 93% occurring once. Sequenced: naive CD8+ T cells from PBMCs. The receptors shown here come from a man younger than 30 in good health. Some clones in this sample may be carry-over from other donors' samples. CDR3s include the opening cysteine and the closing phenylalanine or tryptophan. Fields, in order: V gene, clone size, D gene, J gene, CDR3 protein, CDR3 DNA. The D gene is left open where the match is weak. Where a row states a size, it is once, few, many or the class of an expanded clone; other rows omit it.

V: TRBV2
size: -
D: -
J: TRBJ1-5
CDR3: CASRTGGGYQPQHF
DNA: TGTGCCAGCAGGACGGGAGGGGGATATCAGCCCCAGCATTTT

V: TRBV9
size: -
D: -
J: TRBJ2-3
CDR3: CASSAGGPDTQYF
DNA: TGTGCCAGCAGCGCCGGGGGCCCAGATACGCAGTATTTT

V: TRBV19
size: -
D: TRBD1
J: TRBJ1-1
CDR3: CASSIARRHRGRNTEAFF
DNA: TGTGCCAGTAGTATAGCCCGAAGACACAGGGGACGAAACACTGAAGCTTTCTTT

V: TRBV18
size: -
D: -
J: TRBJ1-3
CDR3: CASSPGAAGNTIYF
DNA: TGTGCCAGCTCACCTGGGGCGGCTGGAAACACCATATATTTT

V: TRBV7-9
size: -
D: -
J: TRBJ2-7
CDR3: CASSPSTVSYEQYF
DNA: TGTGCCAGCAGCCCGTCGACGGTATCCTACGAGCAGTACTTC

V: TRBV9
size: -
D: TRBD2
J: TRBJ2-1
CDR3: CASSVAPLAASSYNEQFF
DNA: TGTGCCAGCAGCGTAGCCCCACTAGCGGCTAGCTCCTACAATGAGCAGTTCTTC

V: TRBV28
size: -
D: TRBD1
J: TRBJ1-2
CDR3: CASSTMGTGGFGYTF
DNA: TGTGCCAGCAGTACCATGGGGACAGGGGGCTTTGGCTACACCTTC

V: TRBV28
size: -
D: TRBD2
J: TRBJ2-1
CDR3: CASSLGGGLSYNEQFF
DNA: TGTGCCAGCAGTTTAGGGGGAGGGTTATCCTACAATGAGCAGTTCTTC

V: TRBV7-8
size: -
D: -
J: TRBJ1-2
CDR3: CASSLERGINYGYTF
DNA: TGTGCCAGCAGCTTAGAAAGGGGAATTAACTATGGCTACACCTTC

V: TRBV19
size: -
D: TRBD2
J: TRBJ2-2
CDR3: CASRLPLAGGAGELFF
DNA: TGTGCCAGTAGATTACCCCTAGCGGGAGGGGCCGGGGAGCTGTTTTTT

V: TRBV6-5
size: -
D: -
J: TRBJ1-5
CDR3: CASSYSAEDSNQPQHF
DNA: TGTGCCAGCAGTTACTCGGCTGAGGATAGCAATCAGCCCCAGCATTTT

V: TRBV25-1
size: -
D: -
J: TRBJ1-1
CDR3: CASSVWDTEAFF
DNA: TGTGCCAGCAGTGTCTGGGACACTGAAGCTTTCTTT

V: TRBV29-1
size: once
D: TRBD2
J: TRBJ2-2
CDR3: CSVGTTTGELFF
DNA: TGCAGCGTCGGGACTACCACCGGGGAGCTGTTTTTT

V: TRBV4-3
size: -
D: TRBD1
J: TRBJ1-1
CDR3: CASSQGTGVGTEAFF
DNA: TGCGCCAGCAGCCAAGGCACAGGGGTTGGCACTGAAGCTTTCTTT

V: TRBV7-9
size: -
D: TRBD2
J: TRBJ2-1
CDR3: CASSPIVGGPTEQFF
DNA: TGTGCCAGCAGCCCGATAGTGGGAGGGCCAACTGAGCAGTTCTTC

V: TRBV15
size: -
D: -
J: TRBJ1-5
CDR3: CATSRDSGWGQPQHF
DNA: TGTGCCACCAGCAGAGATTCAGGTTGGGGGCAGCCCCAGCATTTT

V: TRBV28
size: -
D: -
J: TRBJ2-1
CDR3: CASSLRVNEQFF
DNA: TGTGCCAGCAGTCTCAGGGTTAATGAGCAGTTCTTC

V: TRBV11-2
size: -
D: -
J: TRBJ1-5
CDR3: CASSLGGYQPQHF
DNA: TGTGCCAGCAGCTTAGGGGGTTACCAGCCCCAGCATTTT

V: TRBV6-5
size: -
D: -
J: TRBJ2-1
CDR3: CASNLGESNEQFF
DNA: TGTGCCAGCAACTTGGGGGAGAGCAATGAGCAGTTCTTC

V: TRBV9
size: once
D: TRBD2
J: TRBJ2-5
CDR3: CASSVAGSQETQYF
DNA: TGTGCCAGCAGTGTAGCGGGTAGCCAAGAGACCCAGTACTTC

V: TRBV28
size: -
D: -
J: TRBJ2-7
CDR3: CASSLRWANEQYF
DNA: TGTGCCAGCAGTTTGAGGTGGGCCAACGAGCAGTACTTC

V: TRBV30
size: -
D: TRBD2
J: TRBJ2-2
CDR3: CAGGAGGTGELFF
DNA: TGTGCCGGAGGAGCGGGAGGCACCGGGGAGCTGTTTTTT

V: TRBV5-1
size: once
D: -
J: TRBJ1-1
CDR3: CASSSMRGVDTEAFF
DNA: TGCGCCAGCAGCTCGATGAGGGGTGTGGACACTGAAGCTTTCTTT

V: TRBV4-1
size: -
D: TRBD2
J: TRBJ2-1
CDR3: CASRRFEREDHNEQFF
DNA: TGCGCCAGCAGGAGGTTTGAGCGGGAGGACCACAATGAGCAGTTCTTC

V: TRBV9
size: -
D: -
J: TRBJ2-7
CDR3: CASSPGTQGYEQYF
DNA: TGTGCCAGCAGCCCCGGGACTCAGGGGTACGAGCAGTACTTC

V: TRBV18
size: -
D: -
J: TRBJ2-1
CDR3: CASSPLGDNEQFF
DNA: TGTGCCAGCTCACCACTTGGGGACAATGAGCAGTTCTTC

V: TRBV28
size: -
D: TRBD2
J: TRBJ2-1
CDR3: CASRSTSGSRNEQFF
DNA: TGTGCCAGCAGGTCGACTAGCGGGAGCAGGAATGAGCAGTTCTTC

V: TRBV18
size: -
D: TRBD1
J: TRBJ2-1
CDR3: CASSHWTGEDEQFF
DNA: TGTGCCAGCTCGCATTGGACAGGGGAGGATGAGCAGTTCTTC

V: TRBV7-9
size: -
D: -
J: TRBJ2-2
CDR3: CASSLGSGPTGELFF
DNA: TGTGCCAGCAGCTTAGGCAGCGGACCCACCGGGGAGCTGTTTTTT

V: TRBV7-2
size: -
D: TRBD2
J: TRBJ2-7
CDR3: CASSSRSGTSGGAYEQYF
DNA: TGTGCCAGCAGCTCTCGATCCGGGACTAGCGGGGGAGCCTACGAGCAGTACTTC

V: TRBV9
size: -
D: TRBD1
J: TRBJ1-2
CDR3: CASSVTPEDRDYGYTF
DNA: TGTGCCAGCAGCGTCACCCCGGAGGACAGGGACTATGGCTACACCTTC

V: TRBV27
size: -
D: -
J: TRBJ1-4
CDR3: CASSGDGEKLFF
DNA: TGTGCCAGCAGTGGGGACGGGGAAAAACTGTTTTTT

V: TRBV6-5
size: once
D: -
J: TRBJ2-7
CDR3: CASSRDLPSSYEQYF
DNA: TGTGCCAGCAGCAGGGACTTGCCGAGCTCCTACGAGCAGTACTTC

V: TRBV27
size: -
D: -
J: TRBJ2-7
CDR3: CASSFSGGYEQYF
DNA: TGTGCCAGCAGTTTCTCGGGCGGGTACGAGCAGTACTTC

V: TRBV6-6
size: -
D: -
J: TRBJ2-5
CDR3: CASSYSFYGEMQTQYF
DNA: TGTGCCAGCAGTTACTCCTTTTATGGGGAGATGCAGACCCAGTACTTC

V: TRBV4-1
size: -
D: -
J: TRBJ1-3
CDR3: CASSQPKGRGSPGNTIYF
DNA: TGCGCCAGCAGCCAGCCGAAGGGCAGGGGATCCCCTGGAAACACCATATATTTT

V: TRBV28
size: -
D: -
J: TRBJ2-7
CDR3: CASSSEIYEQYF
DNA: TGTGCCAGCAGTTCCGAGATATACGAGCAGTACTTC

V: TRBV18
size: -
D: TRBD2
J: TRBJ2-1
CDR3: CASFAGTSGRAQLNEQFF
DNA: TGTGCCAGCTTTGCCGGGACTAGCGGGAGGGCCCAGCTCAATGAGCAGTTCTTC

V: TRBV10-3
size: -
D: TRBD2
J: TRBJ2-1
CDR3: CAISESSPLAGGYNEQFF
DNA: TGTGCCATCAGTGAGTCGTCCCCCTTGGCGGGAGGGTACAATGAGCAGTTCTTC

V: TRBV6-5
size: -
D: -
J: TRBJ2-1
CDR3: CASSYSRGRYNEQFF
DNA: TGTGCCAGCAGTTACTCACGGGGGCGGTACAATGAGCAGTTCTTC

V: TRBV4-2
size: -
D: TRBD2
J: TRBJ2-1
CDR3: CASSQVRASGNHPYNEQFF
DNA: TGTGCCAGCAGCCAAGTTAGGGCTAGCGGGAACCACCCCTACAATGAGCAGTTCTTC

V: TRBV14
size: -
D: -
J: TRBJ1-3
CDR3: CASSQDWFATIYF
DNA: TGTGCCAGCAGCCAAGATTGGTTTGCCACCATATATTTT

V: TRBV27
size: -
D: -
J: TRBJ1-2
CDR3: CASSLKGQLYGYTF
DNA: TGTGCCAGCAGTTTAAAAGGGCAGCTCTATGGCTACACCTTC

V: TRBV28
size: -
D: -
J: TRBJ2-1
CDR3: CASSLDGGWSYNEQFF
DNA: TGTGCCAGCAGTTTAGATGGGGGGTGGTCCTACAATGAGCAGTTCTTC

V: TRBV5-4
size: -
D: TRBD2
J: TRBJ2-1
CDR3: CASSLKRETYNEQFF
DNA: TGTGCCAGCAGCCTTAAGCGGGAAACCTACAATGAGCAGTTCTTC

V: TRBV6-1
size: -
D: TRBD1
J: TRBJ1-2
CDR3: CASTLTGMSNGYTF
DNA: TGTGCCAGCACTCTGACAGGGATGAGTAATGGCTACACCTTC

V: TRBV7-3
size: -
D: TRBD1
J: TRBJ2-1
CDR3: CASSPIARGLTYNEQFF
DNA: TGTGCCAGCAGCCCTATAGCGAGGGGGCTAACCTACAATGAGCAGTTCTTC

V: TRBV19
size: -
D: TRBD2
J: TRBJ2-7
CDR3: CASSPWTSGKGEQYF
DNA: TGTGCCAGTAGTCCGTGGACTAGCGGGAAGGGCGAGCAGTACTTC